These 2 T cell receptor beta chains were sequenced from one sample in a study of T cells after yellow fever vaccination. Via MiXCR, TCRdb re-called the 5' RACE reads, giving one row per CDR3 protein. Among hundreds of thousands of distinct CDR3 sequences listed, 10% to 15% were seen once. Sample: PBMCs, taken on the day of the yellow fever booster vaccination. Receptors were obtained from a man aged 25-45 years who received the YFV17D yellow fever vaccine.

In its sample, this clonotype was seen a few times. This chain joins TRBV19 and TRBJ2-7; D possibly corresponds to TRBD1 (6 bases). Germline-derived CDR1 and CDR2 are LNHDA and SQIVND (reference sequence). This CDR3 comprises 16 residues. The V end was cut by 6 bases, the J end by 0 bases, with 18 bases between. In DNA form, the CDR3 reads TGTGCCAGTAGCGGACAGACACAAACCCACTCCTACGAGCAGTACTTC. It is translated as CASSGQTQTHSYEQYF.

This clonotype was counted at least ten times. J is TRBJ2-3 and V is TRBV4-3, with TRBD2 matching 8 bases. V lost 0 bases and J lost 5; bases outside the gene matches: 7. This CDR3 has 16 residues. Germline loops: CDR1 LGHNA, CDR2 YSLEER. CDR3 bases: TGCGCCAGCAGCCAAGATCCAGCGGGAGATATAGATACGCAGTATTTT. Amino acids: CASSQDPAGDIDTQYF.